These 20 T cell receptor beta chains were all obtained from the same sample, sequenced in a study of liver allograft versus peripheral blood T cells. Study as a whole: The study compared liver allograft T cell receptor repertoires against peripheral blood repertoires of liver transplant recipients.

TCRdb re-analysed the reads in MiXCR, keeping a single row per CDR3 protein. The top ten hold about 20% of the sample, which has a few hundred distinct CDR3 sequences, approximately 11% seen once. Every receptor here comes from a human patient who had a liver transplant. The T cells may come from the graft donor.

Notes on this clonotype: A read error likely explains this, since a far larger clone differs by one base. This rearrangement joins TRBV6-6 to TRBJ1-5, with D unclear. There are 15 residues in the CDR3. Germline V gives CDR1 MNHNY, CDR2 SVGAGI (reference sequence). The CDR3 nucleotides are TGTGCCAACAGTTTAGGATCGCGGGGCAATCAGCCCCAGCATTTT. Encoded protein: CANSLGSRGNQPQHF.

By proportion, this clonotype is large. The gene calls are TRBV6-1 and TRBJ1-2; D is perhaps TRBD1 (6 bases). The V gene lost 5 bases and the J gene lost 0 bases, with 7 bases spanning the gap. The CDR3 loop spans 13 amino acids. CDR1 and CDR2 (germline): MNHNS, SASEGT. Written as DNA, the CDR3 is TGTGCCAGCAGTAGGACAGCTAACTATGGCTACACCTTC. Translated, it gives CASSRTANYGYTF.

There are a few counts of this clonotype. The chain combines TRBV19 with TRBJ1-1; D call uncertain. Trimming took off 5 bases at V and 8 bases at J, with 9 bases between the two ends. Germline assignment: CDR1 LNHDA and CDR2 SQIVND (reference sequence). This CDR3 contains 11 residues. Here the CDR3 reads CASSDIGEAFF. CDR3 bases: TGTGCCAGTAGTGACATAGGGGAAGCTTTCTTT.

This clonotype is termed large. DNA of the CDR3: TGTGCCAGTACCTCTACAGGGAGCAATCAGCCCCAGCATTTT. It translates to CASTSTGSNQPQHF. J is TRBJ1-5 and V is TRBV19, with a possible D match to TRBD1 (6 bases). Germline CDR1 is LNHDA and CDR2 is SQIVND (reference sequence). This CDR3 has 14 residues. Trimming removed 7 bases from V and 1 base from J, with 11 bases in between.

Concerning this clonotype itself: A single base is all that separates this from a far larger clone, so a read error is likely. The CDR3 nucleotides read TGTGCCAGCAAGGGGGAGGTCAGGGGTGGCACAGATACGCAGTATTTT. Residues: CASKGEVRGGTDTQYF. The chain recombines TRBV6-5 with TRBJ2-3, with D tentatively TRBD1 or TRBD2 (6 bases each). Trimming took off 7 bases at V and 1 base at J, with 18 bases between the two ends. The CDR3 extends over 16 amino acids. Germline V lookup: CDR1 MNHEY, CDR2 SVGAGI.

This clonotype is termed medium-sized. V usage is TRBV7-9 and J usage is TRBJ2-3, with 10 bases that match TRBD2. Germline values: CDR1 SEHNR, CDR2 FQNEAQ (reference sequence). The CDR3 has 16 residues. Trimming removed 5 bases from V and 0 bases from J; junction bases left unmatched: 5. The chain's CDR3 is CASSAILAGSTDTQYF. The CDR3 bases are TGTGCCAGCAGCGCGATACTAGCGGGGAGCACAGATACGCAGTATTTT. Drawing the rest from reference TRBV7-9 and TRBJ2-3, the complete variable domain is DTGVSQNPRHKITKRGQNVTFRCDPISEHNRLYWYRQTLGQGPEFLTYFQNEAQLEKSRLLSDRFSAERPKGSFSTLEIQRTEQGDSAMYLCASSAILAGSTDTQYFGPGTRLTVL.

By sample share, this clonotype is large. This chain connects TRBV6-5 to TRBJ1-6, with 7 bases fitting TRBD1. There are 15 residues in the CDR3. V lost 0 bases to trimming and J lost 8 bases; unmatched junction nucleotides: 4. The germline gives CDR1 MNHEY, CDR2 SVGAGI. Here the CDR3 reads CASSYSGRGDSPLHF. In nucleotides, the CDR3 is TGTGCCAGCAGTTACTCAGGCAGGGGGGATTCACCCCTCCACTTT.

This clonotype is deemed large (0.1 to 1%). The chain recombines TRBV27 with TRBJ1-6; D call uncertain. V was shortened by 6 bases and J by 1 base, with 7 bases between the two germline ends. The CDR3 has 14 amino acids. From germline, CDR1 is MNHEY and CDR2 SMNVEV (reference sequence). For the CDR3, the DNA is TGTGCCAGCAGGGATCAGTCCTATAATTCACCCCTCCACTTT. It translates to CASRDQSYNSPLHF.

This clonotype is classed as medium-sized. The chain recombines TRBV10-2 with TRBJ2-3; 7 bases align to TRBD2. Germline loops: CDR1 WSHSY, CDR2 SAAADI. The V segment lost 8 bases and the J segment 3 bases; nucleotides outside the gene matches: 5. The CDR3 has 13 amino acids. CDR3: CASGGVLTDTQYF. In nucleotides, the CDR3 is TGCGCCAGCGGGGGGGTGCTTACAGATACGCAGTATTTT.

By share, this clonotype ranks as large (0.1 to 1%). The CDR3 sequence is CASSPEGPYGYTF. The CDR3 DNA is TGTGCCAGCTCACCAGAGGGCCCCTATGGCTACACCTTC. The chain joins TRBV18 to TRBJ1-2; D ambiguous. The CDR3 has 13 amino acids. Germline V gives CDR1 KGHSH, CDR2 LQKENI. The V end lost 2 bases, the J end lost 4 bases, and 8 bases lay between the germline ends. The full variable domain, its missing parts supplied by reference TRBV18 and TRBJ1-2, is NAGVMQNPRHLVRRRGQEARLRCSPMKGHSHVYWYRQLPEEGLKFMVYLQKENIIDESGMPKERFSAEFPKEGPSILRIQQVVRGDSAAYFCASSPEGPYGYTFGSGTRLTVV.

This clonotype is judged medium-sized. In DNA form, the CDR3 reads TGCAGTGCAGCCGGACAGGAGCCGGGTCAGCCCCAGCATTTT. It yields the protein CSAAGQEPGQPQHF. V is TRBV20-1 and J is TRBJ1-5; 7 bases agree with TRBD1. The germline gives CDR1 DFQATT, CDR2 SNEGSKA (reference sequence). The CDR3 loop spans 14 amino acids. The junction had 11 bases not matched to a gene; V was cut back by 6 bases and J by 6 bases.

Judged by abundance, this clonotype is large. The gene calls are TRBV28 and TRBJ1-5; D is perhaps TRBD1 (6 bases). V was cut by 8 bases and J by 4 bases, with 15 bases left in between. Per germline, CDR1 MDHEN and CDR2 SYDVKM. This CDR3 has 14 amino acids. CDR3 region: CASVRWGQNQPQHF. The CDR3 coding sequence is TGTGCCAGCGTCCGCTGGGGGCAAAATCAGCCCCAGCATTTT. Full variable domain (missing parts from reference TRBV28 and TRBJ1-5): DVKVTQSSRYLVKRTGEKVFLECVQDMDHENMFWYRQDPGLGLRLIYFSYDVKMKEKGDIPEGYSVSREKKERFSLILESASTNQTSMYLCASVRWGQNQPQHFGDGTRLSIL.

This clonotype was counted at least ten times. The CDR3 loop is CAASRGSYTEAFF. CDR3 nucleotide sequence: TGTGCCGCCAGCAGGGGGAGTTACACTGAAGCTTTCTTT. This chain joins TRBV30 and TRBJ1-1; 7 nucleotides line up with TRBD1. The CDR3 extends over 13 amino acids. The germline gives CDR1 GTSNPN, CDR2 SVGIG (reference sequence). V dropped 8 bases and J dropped 3; count of bases not matched to a gene: 9.

Details on this clonotype: An end of the junction differs from the germline gene, which may be a read error. The V and J genes are TRBV6-6 and TRBJ1-1; 9 nucleotides agree with TRBD1. CDR1 MNHNY and CDR2 SVGAGI come from the germline V gene (reference sequence). This CDR3 region has 14 residues. This chain's CDR3 is CANSVDRGHTEAFF. The DNA for the CDR3 is TGTGCCAACAGTGTGGACAGGGGTCACACTGAAGCTTTCTTT.

In its sample, this clonotype is large. V gene TRBV6-1 combines with J gene TRBJ1-5; a possible D gene is TRBD1 (5 bases). Germline V gene sequence: CDR1 MNHNS, CDR2 SASEGT. The CDR3 runs to 14 residues. V was pared by 6 bases and J by 0 bases, with 9 bases between. The CDR3: CASSGHLSNQPQHF. The CDR3 nucleotides are TGTGCCAGCAGCGGACATCTTAGCAATCAGCCCCAGCATTTT.

By share, this clonotype ranks as medium-sized. The chain employs TRBV19 and TRBJ1-1; D gene unclear. Germline V gene data show CDR1 as LNHDA and CDR2 as SQIVND (reference sequence). V shed 6 bases and J shed 1 base, with 15 bases lying between them. The CDR3 loop spans 15 amino acids. The CDR3 spells CASSYPIAGNTEAFF. In DNA, the CDR3 is TGTGCCAGTAGCTACCCCATAGCGGGGAACACTGAAGCTTTCTTT.

This clonotype ranks as medium-sized. The rearrangement joins TRBV7-2 to TRBJ2-7, with D possibly TRBD2 on 6 matching bases. Trimming took 1 base from V and 2 from J, leaving 18 bases between them. Germline V CDR1 and CDR2: SGHTA, FQGNSA. The CDR3 runs to 17 residues. CDR3 amino acids: CASSLVAGGEIAYEQYF. In DNA, the CDR3 is TGTGCCAGCAGCTTAGTTGCCGGCGGGGAGATAGCCTACGAGCAGTACTTC.

This clonotype is large. CDR3: CASRGTDNSPLHF. The DNA for the CDR3 is TGTGCCAGCAGGGGGACAGATAATTCACCCCTCCACTTT. The V call is TRBV6-6, the J call TRBJ1-6; 7 bases are shared with TRBD1. The J segment lost 5 bases and the V segment lost 6 bases, leaving 1 base of the junction unmatched. CDR3 length equals 13 residues. The V gene's germline CDR1 is MNHNY and CDR2 SVGAGI (reference sequence).

This clonotype appeared a few times. J is TRBJ2-5 and V is TRBV20-1, with 7 bases lining up with TRBD2. The CDR3 is made up of 13 amino acids. Germline CDR1 DFQATT, CDR2 SNEGSKA (reference sequence). The V and J ends lost 2 bases and 2 bases, in that order; junction bases with no gene match: 2. In nucleotides, the CDR3 is TGCAGTGCTAGAAAAGCGGGACAAGAGACCCAGTACTTC. Protein sequence: CSARKAGQETQYF.

This clonotype is categorized as medium-sized. The CDR3 region is CASSPRGGQDTQYF. In nucleotides, the CDR3 is TGTGCCAGCTCACCACGGGGGGGCCAGGATACGCAGTATTTT. This chain uses TRBV18 with TRBJ2-3; perhaps TRBD2 as D (7 bases). The CDR3 extends over 14 amino acids. Trimming stripped 1 base from V and 6 bases from J, with 11 bases between. Germline lookup yields CDR1 KGHSH and CDR2 LQKENI.